The next 8 T cell receptor beta chains were all read from a single sample in a study of cytomegalovirus exposure and HLA in healthy donors. The PCR contained 60 Vbeta and 13 Jbeta primers. Assay used: immunoSEQ multiplex PCR; TCRdb lists only in-frame clones, some missing. This repertoire shows over 150,000 clones, roughly two thirds found once; its top ten account for over 2.5%. The sample taken for sequencing was PBMCs. These receptors all stem from a woman aged 30 to 39 in good health and CMV-seronegative.

This chain joins TRBV7-9 and TRBJ1-1; D call uncertain. CDR3 size: 13 residues. V dropped 2 bases and J dropped 4 bases, with 8 bases sitting between them. The germline V gene encodes CDR1 SEHNR and CDR2 FQNEAQ (reference sequence). The DNA of the CDR3 is TGTGCCAGCAGCTTATCGGGATTCACTGAAGCTTTCTTT. It specifies CASSLSGFTEAFF.

The chain recombines TRBV4-2 with TRBJ2-2, with TRBD1 identical over 8 bases. The CDR3 extends over 17 amino acids. Germline CDR1 reads LGHNA; CDR2 reads YNFKEQ. V trimming: 1 base; J trimming: 5 bases; junction bases outside the gene matches: 9. CDR3 protein: CASSQGRTGRETGELFF. Written as DNA, the CDR3 is TGTGCCAGCAGCCAAGGTCGGACAGGGCGAGAAACCGGGGAGCTGTTTTTT.

The chain links TRBV6-5 to TRBJ2-5, with D perhaps TRBD1 (6 bases). This CDR3 region has 13 residues. Germline V gene lookup returns CDR1 MNHEY and CDR2 SVGAGI. Trimming took off 4 bases at V and 1 base at J, with 7 bases between the two ends. Here the CDR3 DNA reads TGTGCCAGCAGTTCCAGGGGCCAAGAGACCCAGTACTTC. This translates into CASSSRGQETQYF.

The chain joins TRBV5-1 to TRBJ1-1, with D possibly matching TRBD1 (6 bases). The CDR3 loop spans 11 amino acids. Trimming took 4 bases from V and 7 from J, leaving 8 bases between them. Germline CDR1 and CDR2: SGHRS and YFSETQ. CDR3 sequence reads: CASSLDSEAFF. The CDR3, as DNA: TGCGCCAGCAGCCTGGACAGTGAAGCTTTCTTT.

The count of this clone is one. CDR3 DNA: TGTGCCAGCAGCGTAGAAGGGGGGAGGGTCGTGGATACGCAGTATTTT. This gives the protein CASSVEGGRVVDTQYF. The gene calls are TRBV9 and TRBJ2-3, with D perhaps TRBD2 (7 bases). The CDR3 has 16 residues. Germline V CDR1 and CDR2: SGDLS, YYNGEE. The V and J ends lost 0 bases and 6 bases respectively, with 17 bases between them.

V gene TRBV19 combines with J gene TRBJ2-5; TRBD1 agrees at 8 bases. There are 14 residues in the CDR3. Trimming removed 4 bases from V and 5 bases from J; junction bases left unmatched: 6. Germline V gene sequence: CDR1 LNHDA, CDR2 SQIVND (reference sequence). The CDR3: CASSTRTGPETQYF. The CDR3 DNA sequence: TGTGCCAGTAGTACCCGGACAGGGCCGGAGACCCAGTACTTC.

The count of this clone is one. The V gene is TRBV5-5, the J gene TRBJ2-7; D remains unclear. The CDR3 has 14 amino acids. Trimming stripped 0 bases from V and 3 bases from J, with 10 bases between. Germline CDR1 reads SGHKS; CDR2 reads YYEKEE (reference sequence). CDR3 region: CASSLAVQNYEQYF. DNA for the CDR3: TGTGCCAGCAGCTTGGCAGTCCAGAACTACGAGCAGTACTTC.

The rearrangement links TRBV5-3 to TRBJ2-7, with D maybe TRBD1 (5 bases). TRBV5-3 counts as an open reading frame of uncertain function. The CDR3 covers 16 residues. Trimming shortened V by 0 bases and J by 3 bases, and 16 bases separated the two germline ends. This chain's CDR3 is CARSLVRIRACYEQYF. The CDR3 DNA follows: TGTGCCAGAAGCTTGGTCAGGATCAGGGCGTGCTACGAGCAGTACTTC.